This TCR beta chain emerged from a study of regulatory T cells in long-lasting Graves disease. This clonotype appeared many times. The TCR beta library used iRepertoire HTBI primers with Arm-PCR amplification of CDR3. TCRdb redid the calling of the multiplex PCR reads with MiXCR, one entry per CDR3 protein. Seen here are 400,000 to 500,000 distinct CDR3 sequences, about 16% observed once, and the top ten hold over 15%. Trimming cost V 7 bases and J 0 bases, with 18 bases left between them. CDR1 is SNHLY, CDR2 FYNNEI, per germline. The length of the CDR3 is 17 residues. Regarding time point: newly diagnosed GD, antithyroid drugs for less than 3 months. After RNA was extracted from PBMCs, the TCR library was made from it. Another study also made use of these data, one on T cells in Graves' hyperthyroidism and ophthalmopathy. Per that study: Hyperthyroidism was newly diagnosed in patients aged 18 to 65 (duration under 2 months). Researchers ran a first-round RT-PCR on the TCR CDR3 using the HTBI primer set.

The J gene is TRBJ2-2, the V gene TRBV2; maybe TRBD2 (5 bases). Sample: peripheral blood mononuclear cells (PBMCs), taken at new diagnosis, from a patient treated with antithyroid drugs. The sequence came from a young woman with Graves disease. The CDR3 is CASKGVQRNANTGELFF. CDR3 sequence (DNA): TGTGCCAGCAAGGGCGTTCAGCGGAACGCGAACACCGGGGAGCTGTTTTTT.